A single sample is the source of the 23 T cell receptor beta chains below, sequenced in a study of T cells in localized non-small cell lung cancer. Measured with immunoSEQ multiplex PCR; TCRdb has only the in-frame clones, and not every one. The repertoire consists of 50,000 to 70,000 clones, with roughly 76% occurring once and the leading ten covering 4.7%. The sample was PBMCs, taken before any cancer treatment. The receptors stem from a man aged 40-75 years with stage II lung adenocarcinoma.

DNA of the CDR3: TGTGCCGGGGGACAGGAAGCTAATGAAAAACTGTTTTTT. Translating gives CAGGQEANEKLFF. The chain couples TRBV2 to TRBJ1-4; 8 positions agree with TRBD1. V was clipped by 11 bases and J by 3 bases; unmatched bases: 5. The CDR3 is made up of 13 amino acids. In germline, CDR1 is SNHLY, CDR2 FYNNEI.

This rearrangement joins TRBV30 to TRBJ1-1; 9 nucleotides match TRBD1. The J segment lost 0 bases and the V segment lost 8 bases, leaving 7 bases of the junction unmatched. This CDR3 is built from 14 residues. The germline V gene encodes CDR1 GTSNPN and CDR2 SVGIG (reference sequence). The DNA of the CDR3 is TGTGCCGGCTACAGGGGGCGCGTGAACACTGAAGCTTTCTTT. This encodes CAGYRGRVNTEAFF.

V is TRBV11-2 and J is TRBJ2-1; a weak D match, TRBD1 (6 bases). Germline V gene data show CDR1 as SGHAT and CDR2 as FQNNGV. This CDR3 is built from 15 residues. The V gene lost 4 bases and the J gene lost 5 bases, with 15 bases spanning the gap. The CDR3 nucleotides read TGTGCCAGCAGCTCAAGCCCGGGACATAACAATGAGCAGTTCTTC. This encodes CASSSSPGHNNEQFF.

The chain carries TRBV6-1 and TRBJ2-1; 9 nucleotides line up with TRBD2. From germline, CDR1 is MNHNS and CDR2 SASEGT. The CDR3 covers 14 residues. J was trimmed by 5 bases and V by 4 bases; bases with no gene match: 3. The CDR3 spells CASSVSGRNNEQFF. In nucleotides, the CDR3 is TGTGCCAGCAGTGTAAGCGGGAGGAACAATGAGCAGTTCTTC.

A note on this clone: The final CDR3 position lacks the conserved phenylalanine or tryptophan, pointing to a likely read error. The limits of the CDR3 on the DNA are not certain, so only TCRdb's listed CDR3 is given. The V and J genes are TRBV4-1 and TRBJ1-2; the table's D call TRBD1 went unverified against the DNA. Germline CDR1 and CDR2: MGHRA and YSYEKL. The CDR3 totals 13 residues, both ends included. The CDR3: CASSQDRRTGPIV.

The chain links TRBV6-6 to TRBJ1-2, with D uncertain. Trimming took 8 bases from V and 8 from J, leaving 18 bases between them. The CDR3 contains 13 residues. Germline V CDR1 and CDR2: MNHNY, SVGAGI (reference sequence). CDR3 sequence: CASSSGPLRGYTF. The CDR3 DNA follows: TGTGCCAGCTCTTCCGGGCCCCTCAGAGGCTACACCTTC.

The chain couples TRBV25-1 to TRBJ1-2, with D hard to call. The germline V gene encodes CDR1 MGHDK and CDR2 SYGVNS. The germline V and J ends were trimmed by 6 bases and 5 bases, with 13 bases remaining between them. The CDR3 has 13 residues. CDR3 in amino acids: CASRGPQSYGYTF. CDR3 nucleotide sequence: TGTGCCAGCAGAGGGCCACAGAGTTATGGCTACACCTTC.

This clone was observed once. This chain connects TRBV5-1 to TRBJ2-2; 7 nucleotides match TRBD1. The CDR3 is made up of 15 amino acids. V lost 4 bases to trimming and J lost 0 bases; unmatched junction nucleotides: 3. The germline gives CDR1 SGHRS, CDR2 YFSETQ. The CDR3 spells CASSTGQANTGELFF. The DNA for the CDR3 is TGCGCCAGCAGCACAGGACAGGCGAACACCGGGGAGCTGTTTTTT.

The chain is built from TRBV10-3 and TRBJ1-1; D remains unclear. The CDR3 loop spans 13 amino acids. Germline CDR1 and CDR2: ENHRY and SYGVKD. V was shortened by 7 bases and J by 4 bases, with 13 bases between the two germline ends. CDR3 residues: CAINGAGPTEAFF. The DNA for the CDR3 is TGTGCCATCAATGGCGCCGGACCCACTGAAGCTTTCTTT.

This clone was observed a single time. The chain links TRBV15 to TRBJ1-1; possible D gene TRBD1, 6 bases. The ends were cut back, 0 bases at V and 5 bases at J, with 25 bases in the middle. CDR1 is LNHNV and CDR2 is YYDKDF in the germline V gene (reference sequence). This CDR3 has 19 amino acids. CDR3: CATSRDKGSRGVGRTEAFF. CDR3 nucleotides: TGTGCCACCAGCAGAGATAAGGGAAGCAGGGGCGTAGGGAGGACTGAAGCTTTCTTT.

The chain recombines TRBV7-6 with TRBJ2-5, with D unresolved. The germline V and J ends were trimmed by 5 bases and 9 bases, with 13 bases remaining between them. Per the germline V gene, CDR1 is SGHVS and CDR2 is FNYEAQ. There are 12 residues in the CDR3. In DNA form, the CDR3 reads TGTGCCAGCAGCACTCCTCATGGGGCCCAGTACTTC. It specifies CASSTPHGAQYF.

The CDR3 nucleotides read TGTGCCAGCAGTTTTGACGCTTCCGAGCAGTACTTC. It encodes CASSFDASEQYF. V is TRBV6-6 and J is TRBJ2-7; D ambiguous. V was cut by 4 bases and J by 6 bases, with 10 bases left in between. CDR1 is MNHNY and CDR2 is SVGAGI in the germline V gene (reference sequence). The CDR3 runs 12 residues.

This chain links TRBV19 with TRBJ1-5, with D possibly being TRBD1 (5 bases). Germline V lookup: CDR1 LNHDA, CDR2 SQIVND (reference sequence). V lost 5 bases to trimming and J lost 4 bases, with 15 bases between them. The CDR3 loop spans 15 amino acids. The CDR3 reads CASSPGGGGNQPQHF. Written as DNA, the CDR3 is TGTGCCAGTAGTCCCGGGGGAGGAGGGAATCAGCCCCAGCATTTT.

V gene TRBV30 combines with J gene TRBJ2-1; D gene unclear. The CDR3 is 17 amino acids. Germline lookup yields CDR1 GTSNPN and CDR2 SVGIG (reference sequence). The V gene lost 2 bases and the J gene lost 0 bases, with 17 bases spanning the gap. The CDR3 loop reads CAWSSTPEASSYNEQFF. The DNA of the CDR3 is TGTGCCTGGAGTTCGACGCCAGAAGCTAGCTCCTACAATGAGCAGTTCTTC. Together with reference TRBV30 and TRBJ2-1, the CDR3 gives the full variable domain: SQTIHQWPATLVQPVGSPLSLECTVEGTSNPNLYWYRQAAGRGLQLLFYSVGIGQISSEVPQNLSASRPQDRQFILSSKKLLLSDSGFYLCAWSSTPEASSYNEQFFGPGTRLTVL.

The gene calls are TRBV6-5 and TRBJ1-4, with D maybe TRBD1 (6 bases). Germline V lookup: CDR1 MNHEY, CDR2 SVGAGI. The V end lost 4 bases, the J end lost 4 bases, and 10 bases lay between the germline ends. The CDR3 sequence is 14 residues long. Here the CDR3 reads CASSSDRLNEKLFF. Written as DNA, the CDR3 is TGTGCCAGCAGTTCCGACAGGCTTAATGAAAAACTGTTTTTT.

This clone was counted ten times or more. The CDR3 sequence: CASRGGRGQDQPQHF. The DNA for the CDR3 is TGTGCCAGTAGAGGGGGCAGGGGGCAGGATCAGCCCCAGCATTTT. The chain employs TRBV19 and TRBJ1-5; 8 bases fit TRBD1. V lost 6 bases and J lost 5; bases outside the gene matches: 9. Germline lookup yields CDR1 LNHDA and CDR2 SQIVND (reference sequence). The CDR3 extends over 15 amino acids. Full variable domain (remainder filled in from reference TRBV19 and TRBJ1-5): DGGITQSPKYLFRKEGQNVTLSCEQNLNHDAMYWYRQDPGQGLRLIYYSQIVNDFQKGDIAEGYSVSREKKESFPLTVTSAQKNPTAFYLCASRGGRGQDQPQHFGDGTRLSIL.

This chain uses TRBV29-1 with TRBJ1-1; D is ambiguous. With 7 bases removed from V and 1 base from J, the gap between germline ends came to 13 bases. The CDR3 length is 13 residues. Germline CDR1 is SQVTM and CDR2 is ANQGSEA. Here the CDR3 reads CSAARASNTEAFF. In DNA, the CDR3 is TGCAGCGCCGCCCGGGCCTCGAACACTGAAGCTTTCTTT.

The CDR3 bases are TGTGCCAGCGGGACCCAGGGCCCGCCTGAAGCTTTCTTT. Translation: CASGTQGPPEAFF. The V and J genes are TRBV25-1 and TRBJ1-1; perhaps TRBD1 as D (5 bases). The CDR3 extends over 13 amino acids. From germline, CDR1 is MGHDK and CDR2 SYGVNS. The V end lost 8 bases, the J end lost 6 bases, and 16 bases lay between the germline ends.

This clone was found a few times. The chain carries TRBV5-1 and TRBJ1-3; 7 bases line up with TRBD1. Trimming removed 0 bases from V and 4 bases from J; junction bases left unmatched: 4. CDR3 size: 15 residues. In germline, CDR1 is SGHRS, CDR2 YFSETQ. The CDR3 region has the DNA TGCGCCAGCAGCTTGGATGCAGGGGGAGGAAACACCATATATTTT. Amino acids: CASSLDAGGGNTIYF.

This clone has only a few counts. This chain joins TRBV30 and TRBJ1-1; the D is unclear. Deletions cut 0 bases from V and 1 base from J, with 9 bases between. CDR1 is GTSNPN, CDR2 SVGIG, per germline (reference sequence). The CDR3 covers 14 residues. The CDR3 region is CAWSVWPENTEAFF. The DNA for the CDR3 is TGTGCCTGGAGTGTGTGGCCTGAGAACACTGAAGCTTTCTTT.

CDR3 in amino acids: CASSPKGGGNGYTF. The CDR3 DNA sequence: TGTGCCAGCTCACCAAAAGGCGGGGGGAATGGCTACACCTTC. The chain is built from TRBV18 and TRBJ1-2; weak D call: TRBD1 (5 bases). Germline assignment: CDR1 KGHSH and CDR2 LQKENI. This CDR3 is built from 14 residues. V lost 2 bases to trimming and J lost 6 bases, with 13 bases between them. Variable domain in full (rest from reference TRBV18 and TRBJ1-2): NAGVMQNPRHLVRRRGQEARLRCSPMKGHSHVYWYRQLPEEGLKFMVYLQKENIIDESGMPKERFSAEFPKEGPSILRIQQVVRGDSAAYFCASSPKGGGNGYTFGSGTRLTVV.

V usage is TRBV7-2 and J usage is TRBJ1-4, with 11 positions matching TRBD1. V was pared by 1 base and J by 7 bases, with 2 bases of the junction left unmatched. Per germline, CDR1 SGHTA and CDR2 FQGNSA. This CDR3 is 15 amino acids long. The CDR3 here is CASSLVGTGGEKLFF. CDR3 coding DNA: TGTGCCAGCAGCTTAGTCGGGACAGGGGGTGAAAAACTGTTTTTT. Combining the CDR3 with reference TRBV7-2 and TRBJ1-4 gives the whole variable domain GAGVSQSPSNKVTEKGKDVELRCDPISGHTALYWYRQSLGQGLEFLIYFQGNSAPDKSGLPSDRFSAERTGGSVSTLTIQRTQQEDSAVYLCASSLVGTGGEKLFFGSGTQLSVL.

This chain connects TRBV14 to TRBJ2-5; tentative D call: TRBD1 (6 bases). Germline V gene sequence: CDR1 SGHDN, CDR2 FVKESK. V gave up 3 bases and J gave up 2 bases, with 13 bases separating them. There are 15 residues in the CDR3. CDR3 protein: CASSHPGTPQETQYF. CDR3 sequence (DNA): TGTGCCAGCAGCCACCCCGGGACACCACAAGAGACCCAGTACTTC.